This T cell receptor beta chain was profiled in a study of OX40 agonist ivuxolimab in advanced cancers. Study-wide context: Participants, roughly 80% male, averaged about 56 years of age, ranging from roughly 23 to 80.

Peripheral blood came from all dose cohorts at three timepoints. V was trimmed by 1 base and J by 0 bases, leaving 7 bases between them. Germline CDR1 MGHRA, CDR2 YSYEKL. The CDR3 extends over 15 amino acids. The table came from immunoSEQ multiplex PCR; TCRdb's copy has only in-frame clones and leaves some out. The sample contains 86,000 or so clones, roughly nine tenths of which appear only once. V usage is TRBV4-1 and J usage is TRBJ1-5; D is unclear. This sequence was found in an adult with an advanced solid tumor such as melanoma, head and neck, liver or kidney cancer. The source material was CD4+ or CD8+ T cells sorted from blood, sampled in a trial of the OX40 agonist ivuxolimab. The CDR3 sequence is CASSQGATSNQPQHF. The CDR3 bases are TGCGCCAGCAGCCAAGGGGCTACTAGCAATCAGCCCCAGCATTTT.